The 18 T cell receptor beta chains below come from one sample, sequenced in a study of CD8 T cells in Susac syndrome. Reverse transcription of roughly 0.45 to 1 ug RNA used random hexamers. TCRdb re-called the immunoSEQ multiplex PCR reads with MiXCR, one entry per CDR3 protein. Of over 95,000 distinct CDR3 sequences listed, about 90% are singletons. The sample consisted of CD8+ T cells from PBMCs. These receptors all come from a human donor in good health.

The gene calls are TRBV7-3 and TRBJ2-5; 9 bases line up with TRBD1. The CDR3 is 15 amino acids. V lost 0 bases and J lost 5; bases outside the gene matches: 4. Per the germline V gene, CDR1 is SGHTA and CDR2 is FQGTGA. The CDR3 spells CASSLTDRGSETQYF. Here the CDR3 DNA reads TGTGCCAGCAGCTTAACGGACAGGGGATCGGAGACCCAGTACTTC.

This chain links TRBV7-8 with TRBJ2-1; 8 bases are a match to TRBD1. V was clipped by 3 bases and J by 8 bases; unmatched bases: 6. CDR3 length: 14 residues. Germline CDR1 reads SGHVS; CDR2 reads FQNEAQ. The CDR3 spells CASSLGQARDEQFF. DNA of the CDR3: TGTGCCAGCAGCTTGGGACAGGCGAGGGATGAGCAGTTCTTC.

The J gene is TRBJ2-1, the V gene TRBV29-1; D remains ambiguous. The V and J ends lost 3 bases and 4 bases respectively, with 4 bases between them. The germline CDR1 and CDR2 sequences are SQVTM and ANQGSEA. CDR3 length: 11 amino acids. CDR3 DNA: TGCAGCGTTGACTCGTACAATGAGCAGTTCTTC. As protein: CSVDSYNEQFF.

The gene calls are TRBV20-1 and TRBJ1-5, with a possible D match to TRBD1 (5 bases). The CDR3 has 14 amino acids. Germline CDR1 is DFQATT and CDR2 is SNEGSKA (reference sequence). Trimming took off 0 bases at V and 4 bases at J, with 10 bases between the two ends. CDR3 protein: CSARDPGSNQPQHF. The CDR3 DNA reads as TGCAGTGCTAGAGATCCAGGGAGTAATCAGCCCCAGCATTTT.

The V gene is TRBV5-1, the J gene TRBJ2-6; D is unresolved. The V end was cut by 10 bases, the J end by 2 bases, with 16 bases between. The CDR3 extends over 15 amino acids. Germline V CDR1 and CDR2: SGHRS, YFSETQ. The CDR3: CASQENIAGANVLTF. For the CDR3, the DNA is TGCGCCTCCCAGGAGAACATCGCTGGGGCCAACGTCCTGACTTTC.

The chain joins TRBV13 to TRBJ2-6; D uncertain. Germline V gives CDR1 PRHDT, CDR2 FYEKMQ (reference sequence). The CDR3 sequence is 16 residues long. V dropped 2 bases and J dropped 0 bases, with 8 bases sitting between them. CDR3 sequence reads: CASSLFLASGANVLTF. CDR3 bases: TGTGCCAGCAGCTTATTCCTGGCCTCTGGGGCCAACGTCCTGACTTTC.

This clonotype has more than one count but fewer than ten. DNA for the CDR3: TGCGCCAGCAGCCAAGATACGACTAGCGGGGCCGCCTACGAGCAGTACTTC. Its translation is CASSQDTTSGAAYEQYF. The V call is TRBV4-3, the J call TRBJ2-7; 11 bases agree with TRBD2. Germline CDR1 LGHNA, CDR2 YSLEER. CDR3 length equals 17 residues. With 0 bases clipped from V and 2 bases from J, the junction kept 6 bases outside the gene matches.

The rearrangement uses TRBV6-2 or TRBV6-3 and TRBJ2-7; 10 positions match TRBD1. The CDR3 totals 17 residues. Trimming removed 0 bases from V and 6 bases from J; junction bases left unmatched: 11. Germline CDR1 and CDR2: MNHEY and SVGEGT. The CDR3 is CASSYSIGDRGLREQYF. As DNA, the CDR3 is TGTGCCAGCAGTTACTCGATAGGTGACAGGGGGCTTCGCGAGCAGTACTTC.

The chain combines TRBV9 with TRBJ2-2; 7 nucleotides align to TRBD2. The junction had 8 bases not matched to a gene; V was cut back by 0 bases and J by 3 bases. CDR3 length: 17 amino acids. Germline V gene sequence: CDR1 SGDLS, CDR2 YYNGEE. This chain's CDR3 is CASSVALASGYTGELFF. CDR3 DNA: TGTGCCAGCAGCGTAGCTCTGGCTAGCGGTTACACCGGGGAGCTGTTTTTT.

The rearrangement links TRBV20-1 to TRBJ1-3, with D possibly TRBD1 on 5 matching bases. The CDR3 runs to 14 residues. The germline CDR1 and CDR2 sequences are DFQATT and SNEGSKA (reference sequence). V lost 7 bases and J 3 bases, leaving 16 bases between the germline ends. For the CDR3, the DNA is TGCAGTGTCACAGACCAGGGACGTGGAAACACCATATATTTT. As protein: CSVTDQGRGNTIYF.

The chain links TRBV7-9 to TRBJ2-7; TRBD1 agrees at 10 bases. This CDR3 has 16 residues. Germline loops: CDR1 SEHNR, CDR2 FQNEAQ (reference sequence). Trimming at V came to 5 bases and at J to 2 bases, leaving 9 bases not matched to a gene. CDR3 region: CASSPDRGRGPYEQYF. In DNA, the CDR3 is TGTGCCAGCAGCCCCGACAGGGGGCGCGGGCCCTACGAGCAGTACTTC.

J is TRBJ1-3 and V is TRBV15, with unresolved D. Trimming removed 0 bases from V and 9 bases from J, with 12 bases in between. Looked up from germline, CDR1 is LNHNV and CDR2 is YYDKDF (reference sequence). The CDR3 is 14 amino acids. CDR3 sequence reads: CATSRDNNRGTIYF. CDR3 DNA sequence: TGTGCCACCAGCAGAGATAACAACCGCGGCACCATATATTTT.

The chain is built from TRBV25-1 and TRBJ1-2, with a possible D match to TRBD1 (5 bases). V lost 6 bases and J 7 bases, leaving 9 bases between the germline ends. This CDR3 has 11 residues. Germline V lookup: CDR1 MGHDK, CDR2 SYGVNS. CDR3 sequence reads: CASRETAGYTF. Here the CDR3 DNA reads TGTGCCAGCAGAGAGACAGCTGGCTACACCTTC.

V and J are TRBV10-3 and TRBJ1-5, with D possibly matching TRBD1 (5 bases). In germline, CDR1 is ENHRY, CDR2 SYGVKD. CDR3 length: 13 amino acids. Trimming pared 4 bases from V and 4 bases from J, leaving 8 bases between. The CDR3 DNA is TGTGCCATCAGTGGATCAGGGAATCAGCCCCAGCATTTT. Protein sequence: CAISGSGNQPQHF.

The chain is built from TRBV29-1 and TRBJ2-5; D may be TRBD1 or TRBD2 (5 bases each). V was cut by 4 bases and J by 1 base, with 13 bases left in between. Per the germline V gene, CDR1 is SQVTM and CDR2 is ANQGSEA. The CDR3 length is 14 residues. As DNA, the CDR3 is TGCAGCGTTGCGCTAGGGACGAGCCAAGAGACCCAGTACTTC. As protein: CSVALGTSQETQYF.

About this clonotype: One junction end does not reproduce the germline sequence, and a read error may be involved. This rearrangement joins TRBV7-9 to TRBJ1-5; D not certain. The CDR3 runs 14 residues. Germline CDR1 and CDR2: SEHNR and FQNEAQ (reference sequence). CDR3 nucleotide sequence: TGTGCCAGCAGCCCCCCCGGGAGCAATCACCCCCAGCATTTT. Translation gives CASSPPGSNHPQHF.

CDR3 nucleotides: TGTGCCAGCACCCCCCTCGGACAGGGGCGGGGGCCTAATGGCTACACCTTC. Its protein is CASTPLGQGRGPNGYTF. This chain uses TRBV6-1 with TRBJ1-2; 9 bases are a match to TRBD1. V trimming: 7 bases; J trimming: 6 bases; junction bases outside the gene matches: 18. The V gene's germline CDR1 is MNHNS and CDR2 SASEGT. The CDR3 consists of 17 residues.

The chain employs TRBV3-1 and TRBJ1-1; 10 positions agree with TRBD1. The CDR3 is made up of 16 amino acids. J lost 1 base, V lost 1 base, and 3 bases had no gene match. Per germline, CDR1 LGHDT and CDR2 YNNKEL (reference sequence). The CDR3 here is CASSQGQGASNTEAFF. CDR3 in DNA: TGTGCCAGCAGCCAAGGACAGGGGGCTTCGAACACTGAAGCTTTCTTT.